The 19 T cell receptor beta chains in this list originate from one sample, sequenced in a study of cytomegalovirus exposure and HLA in healthy donors. The PCR contained 60 Vbeta and 13 Jbeta primers. Only in-frame clones appear in the TCRdb table, and some are missing; sequencing was by immunoSEQ multiplex PCR. Seen here are about 170,000 clones, 85% observed once, and the top ten hold 1%. The source material was PBMCs. The receptors shown here come from a boy younger than 10 in good health and CMV-seronegative.

Points on this clone: Other DNA sequences of this sample code for an identical CDR3. The chain recombines TRBV19 with TRBJ2-7; TRBD2 is a possible D gene (5 bases). This CDR3 is 11 amino acids long. Germline CDR1 and CDR2: LNHDA and SQIVND (reference sequence). Between the trimmed V and J ends, which lost 3 bases and 5 bases, there was a span of 5 bases. The chain's CDR3 is CASSMRDEQYF. Here the CDR3 DNA reads TGTGCCAGTAGTATGCGGGACGAGCAGTACTTC.

The gene calls are TRBV7-8 and TRBJ2-2; tentative D call: TRBD2 (5 bases). The germline V and J ends were trimmed by 4 bases and 6 bases, with 15 bases remaining between them. CDR3 length: 15 amino acids. CDR1 is SGHVS and CDR2 is FQNEAQ in the germline V gene. CDR3 loop: CASSWILGSAGELFF. CDR3 DNA: TGTGCCAGCAGCTGGATACTAGGGTCGGCCGGGGAGCTGTTTTTT.

This chain links TRBV18 with TRBJ2-2, with 9 nucleotides matching TRBD2. Trimming took 1 base from V and 6 from J; bases not matched to a gene: 3. The CDR3 sequence is 15 residues long. The germline CDR1 and CDR2 sequences are KGHSH and LQKENI. The chain's CDR3 is CASSPLAGGSGELFF. For the CDR3, the DNA is TGTGCCAGCTCACCACTCGCGGGAGGGTCCGGGGAGCTGTTTTTT.

V is TRBV19 and J is TRBJ1-3; 7 nucleotides match TRBD1. From germline, CDR1 is LNHDA and CDR2 SQIVND (reference sequence). J was trimmed by 1 base and V by 8 bases; bases with no gene match: 8. The CDR3 is 15 amino acids. This CDR3 is CASHRGTSSGNTIYF. CDR3 DNA: TGTGCCAGTCACAGGGGAACCTCATCTGGAAACACCATATATTTT.

The V gene is TRBV18, the J gene TRBJ2-3; 7 bases are shared with TRBD1. V was pared by 6 bases and J by 1 base, with 1 base of the junction left unmatched. The CDR3 consists of 13 residues. Germline CDR1 KGHSH, CDR2 LQKENI. CDR3: CASSTGGTDTQYF. CDR3 nucleotides: TGTGCCAGCTCTACAGGGGGCACAGATACGCAGTATTTT.

The CDR3 sequence is CASSVDSYGYTF. The CDR3 region has the DNA TGCGCCAGCAGCGTAGACAGCTATGGCTACACCTTC. V is TRBV5-1 and J is TRBJ1-2, with D perhaps matching TRBD1 (5 bases). The CDR3 runs to 12 residues. Looked up from germline, CDR1 is SGHRS and CDR2 is YFSETQ. V was trimmed by 4 bases and J by 4 bases, leaving 8 bases between them.

This chain uses TRBV7-6 with TRBJ2-1, with D perhaps TRBD1 (6 bases). The germline V and J ends were trimmed by 1 base and 5 bases, with 15 bases remaining between them. The CDR3 extends over 16 amino acids. Germline assignment: CDR1 SGHVS and CDR2 FNYEAQ. CDR3 in DNA: TGTGCCAGCAGCTTAGAGTTCAGGGGAAAGGACAATGAGCAGTTCTTC. This sequence encodes CASSLEFRGKDNEQFF. Drawing the rest from reference TRBV7-6 and TRBJ2-1, the complete variable domain is GAGVSQSPRYKVTKRGQDVALRCDPISGHVSLYWYRQALGQGPEFLTYFNYEAQQDKSGLPNDRFSAERPEGSISTLTIQRTEQRDSAMYRCASSLEFRGKDNEQFFGPGTRLTVL.

CDR3 bases: TGTGCCAGCAGCCTACGACAGGGGGCTTACAATGAGCAGTTCTTC. Encoded protein: CASSLRQGAYNEQFF. The chain combines TRBV7-9 with TRBJ2-1; 10 nucleotides align to TRBD1. The CDR3 totals 15 residues. Losses at the gene ends were 5 bases for V and 4 bases for J; bases not matched to a gene: 5. Germline V lookup: CDR1 SEHNR, CDR2 FQNEAQ (reference sequence).

This clone was detected only a few times. The chain is built from TRBV5-1 and TRBJ2-5; D unclear. The CDR3 contains 15 residues. CDR1 and CDR2 (germline): SGHRS, YFSETQ. The germline V and J ends were trimmed by 6 bases and 2 bases, with 17 bases remaining between them. This CDR3 reads CASTTRHDVQETQYF. The CDR3 coding sequence is TGCGCCAGCACCACCCGACACGACGTACAAGAGACCCAGTACTTC.

V usage is TRBV5-6 and J usage is TRBJ1-2, with D possibly TRBD1 on 6 matching bases. V lost 4 bases and J 4 bases, leaving 20 bases between the germline ends. The CDR3 length is 16 residues. In germline, CDR1 is SGHDT, CDR2 YYEEEE. The CDR3 nucleotides are TGTGCCAGCAGCATTTCCGTCCAGGGGTTTTCCTATGGCTACACCTTC. Translation gives CASSISVQGFSYGYTF.

The rearrangement uses TRBV18 and TRBJ1-3, with D possibly matching TRBD1 (5 bases). This CDR3 is 15 amino acids long. V shed 0 bases and J shed 3 bases, with 9 bases lying between them. CDR1 KGHSH and CDR2 LQKENI come from the germline V gene. CDR3 DNA sequence: TGTGCCAGCTCACCACCGGGGCAGAGTGGAAACACCATATATTTT. Amino acids: CASSPPGQSGNTIYF.

V gene TRBV10-1 combines with J gene TRBJ2-2; D perhaps matches TRBD1 (5 bases). The CDR3 totals 13 residues. The germline V and J ends were trimmed by 6 bases and 6 bases, with 11 bases remaining between them. Germline loops: CDR1 WNHNN, CDR2 SYGVQD (reference sequence). The CDR3 nucleotides read TGCGCCAGCAGCCTCCAGGGATCCGGGGAGCTGTTTTTT. Translating gives CASSLQGSGELFF.

This chain uses TRBV30 with TRBJ2-7; D ambiguous. The CDR3 has 14 residues. Germline V CDR1 and CDR2: GTSNPN, SVGIG (reference sequence). V lost 2 bases to trimming and J lost 5 bases, with 16 bases between them. CDR3 protein: CAWSPYSSEDEQYF. CDR3 bases: TGTGCCTGGAGTCCCTACTCTTCTGAGGACGAGCAGTACTTC.

The V and J genes are TRBV27 and TRBJ2-2; perhaps TRBD2 as D (5 bases). The germline V gene encodes CDR1 MNHEY and CDR2 SMNVEV (reference sequence). Deletions cut 2 bases from V and 0 bases from J, with 10 bases between. This CDR3 is built from 16 residues. CDR3 sequence (DNA): TGTGCCAGCAGTTTACTGGCTAGCCCGAACACCGGGGAGCTGTTTTTT. Encoded protein: CASSLLASPNTGELFF.

Concerning this clone: At one boundary the junction diverges from the germline segment, which might be a read error. The chain is built from TRBV5-8 and TRBJ1-2, with 7 bases that match TRBD1. The CDR3 contains 12 residues. Germline CDR1 and CDR2: SGHTS and YDEGEE. The CDR3 reads CASSFYRGPFVF. CDR3 nucleotide sequence: TGTGCCAGCAGCTTCTACAGGGGCCCTTTCGTCTTC.

The chain uses TRBV6-1 and TRBJ1-3, with D perhaps matching TRBD1 (6 bases). There are 14 residues in the CDR3. Germline V gene data show CDR1 as MNHNS and CDR2 as SASEGT. Deletions cut 2 bases from V and 7 bases from J, with 12 bases between. This CDR3 reads CASSEQGIKNTIYF. As DNA, the CDR3 is TGTGCCAGCAGTGAACAGGGGATAAAGAACACCATATATTTT.

The chain uses TRBV11-2 and TRBJ2-4; a weak D match, TRBD1 (6 bases). Trimming stripped 3 bases from V and 7 bases from J, with 10 bases between. This CDR3 is 13 amino acids long. Germline CDR1 SGHAT, CDR2 FQNNGV. The CDR3 DNA reads as TGTGCCAGCAGCTTTAATGACAGGAACATTCAGTACTTC. Amino acids: CASSFNDRNIQYF.

This clone has only a few counts. The chain recombines TRBV7-9 with TRBJ2-5, with 7 bases identical to TRBD1. CDR1 and CDR2 (germline): SEHNR, FQNEAQ (reference sequence). The CDR3 has 14 amino acids. Trimming cost V 3 bases and J 2 bases; bases outside gene matches: 3. CDR3 region: CASSFPGQQETQYF. DNA for the CDR3: TGTGCCAGCAGCTTTCCGGGACAGCAAGAGACCCAGTACTTC.

This rearrangement joins TRBV7-2 to TRBJ1-5; perhaps TRBD1 as D (5 bases). Germline V gene sequence: CDR1 SGHTA, CDR2 FQGNSA. The CDR3 runs to 13 residues. V lost 0 bases, J lost 5 bases, and 5 bases lay in between. The CDR3 DNA reads as TGTGCCAGCAGCTTAGCCAGGGATCAGCCCCAGCATTTT. Protein: CASSLARDQPQHF. Full variable domain (rest looked up from reference TRBV7-2 and TRBJ1-5): GAGVSQSPSNKVTEKGKDVELRCDPISGHTALYWYRQSLGQGLEFLIYFQGNSAPDKSGLPSDRFSAERTGGSVSTLTIQRTQQEDSAVYLCASSLARDQPQHFGDGTRLSIL.